This is a list of T cell receptor beta chains from one sample in a study of cytomegalovirus exposure and HLA in healthy donors. Clones were sequenced by immunoSEQ multiplex PCR, and TCRdb holds only the in-frame ones, with some missing. Of tens of thousands of clones listed, about 80% are singletons. Material: PBMCs. The source of these receptors is a woman aged 45-65 years in good health and CMV-seropositive. CDR3s include the opening cysteine and the closing phenylalanine or tryptophan. D genes are given only for firm matches. Not every row has a clone size; where given, it reads once, few, many or a size class.

cdr3_aa,cdr3_nt,j_call,d_call,v_call,clone_size
CATGTGHYEQYF,TGTGCCACAGGGACAGGGCACTACGAGCAGTACTTC,TRBJ2-7,TRBD1,TRBV19,.
CATSKQGDYGYTF,TGTGCCACCAGTAAACAGGGGGACTATGGCTACACCTTC,TRBJ1-2,TRBD1,TRBV15,.
CASSLVAGNTEAFF,TGTGCCAGCAGCTTGGTAGCGGGGAACACTGAAGCTTTCTTT,TRBJ1-1,.,TRBV5-5,few
CASSSDHSHNEQFF,TGTGCCAGCAGTTCCGACCACAGTCACAATGAGCAGTTCTTC,TRBJ2-1,.,TRBV6-4,.
CASGDYTGGTQYF,TGTGCTAGTGGCGACTACACGGGCGGGACCCAGTACTTC,TRBJ2-5,.,TRBV12-5,once
CASSVMDYSNQPQHF,TGTGCCAGCAGTGTAATGGACTATAGCAATCAGCCCCAGCATTTT,TRBJ1-5,.,TRBV6-1,.
CATSRDRGHLGYF,TGTGCCACCAGCAGAGATAGGGGACACCTGGGGTACTTC,TRBJ2-7,.,TRBV15,.
CAISDRDRDNNYGYTF,TGTGCCATCAGTGACCGGGACAGAGACAATAACTATGGCTACACCTTC,TRBJ1-2,TRBD1,TRBV10-3,.
CAISRRDSNEQFF,TGTGCCATCAGCCGAAGGGACAGTAATGAGCAGTTCTTC,TRBJ2-1,TRBD1,TRBV10-3,once
CASSSVGQKQETQYF,TGTGCCAGCAGTTCTGTCGGACAGAAACAAGAGACCCAGTACTTC,TRBJ2-5,.,TRBV27,.
CASSQVGRSNTEAFF,TGCGCCAGCAGCCAGGTCGGCAGGTCGAACACTGAAGCTTTCTTT,TRBJ1-1,.,TRBV5-1,.
CASSRDRVAGNTIYF,TGTGCCAGCAGCAGGGACAGGGTTGCTGGAAACACCATATATTTT,TRBJ1-3,TRBD1,TRBV7-6,.
CASSLIVGRANEQFF,TGTGCCAGCAGTTTAATTGTCGGGAGGGCTAATGAGCAGTTCTTC,TRBJ2-1,TRBD2,TRBV27,.
CASSYGIANTEAFF,TGTGCCAGCAGTTACGGTATAGCGAACACTGAAGCTTTCTTT,TRBJ1-1,.,TRBV6-5,.
CASSVASTREQFF,TGTGCCAGCAGCGTAGCTAGCACGCGGGAGCAGTTCTTC,TRBJ2-1,.,TRBV9,.
CASWTPGRSYNEQFF,TGTGCCAGCTGGACTCCGGGCCGCTCCTACAATGAGCAGTTCTTC,TRBJ2-1,.,TRBV7-9,.
CASSFGSSYNSPLHF,TGTGCCAGCAGCTTTGGGAGCTCCTATAATTCACCCCTCCACTTT,TRBJ1-6,.,TRBV5-4,.
CASSLGRGVFYNEQFF,TGTGCCAGCAGCTTAGGGCGGGGGGTCTTTTACAATGAGCAGTTCTTC,TRBJ2-1,TRBD2,TRBV11-2,.
CASSPLGEDTQYF,TGTGCCAGCAGCCCCCTCGGGGAGGATACGCAGTATTTT,TRBJ2-3,.,TRBV14,.
CATSRIAAQETQYF,TGTGCCACCAGCAGGATAGCGGCCCAAGAGACCCAGTACTTC,TRBJ2-5,.,TRBV15,.
CASSYSQGNEQFF,TGTGCCAGCAGTTACTCTCAGGGAAATGAGCAGTTCTTC,TRBJ2-1,.,TRBV6-6,few
CAIRGGGSTEAFF,TGTGCCATCAGGGGGGGAGGGAGCACTGAAGCTTTCTTT,TRBJ1-1,.,TRBV10-3,.
CASSQNRGLGTEAFF,TGTGCCAGCAGCCAAAACAGGGGGCTGGGCACTGAAGCTTTCTTT,TRBJ1-1,TRBD1,TRBV4-2,.
CASSLALGMNTEAFF,TGTGCCAGCAGCTTGGCGCTCGGGATGAACACTGAAGCTTTCTTT,TRBJ1-1,.,TRBV5-4,once
CASSYGTGGAGNTIYF,TGTGCCAGCAGTTACGGGACAGGGGGCGCGGGAAACACCATATATTTT,TRBJ1-3,TRBD1,TRBV6-5,.
CASNRGYGYTF,TGTGCCAGCAATAGGGGCTATGGCTACACCTTC,TRBJ1-2,.,TRBV5-6,.
CASSPLAGGGEQYF,TGCGCCAGCAGCCCACTAGCGGGGGGGGGCGAGCAGTACTTC,TRBJ2-7,TRBD2,TRBV5-1,.
CASSLRGSDSPLHF,TGTGCCAGCAGCTTACGGGGAAGTGATTCACCCCTCCACTTT,TRBJ1-6,.,TRBV7-3,.
CASSPSSYNEQFF,TGTGCCAGCAGCCCCAGCTCCTACAATGAGCAGTTCTTC,TRBJ2-1,.,TRBV9,few
CASSFGGTGKDEQFF,TGTGCCAGCAGCTTCGGCGGGACAGGGAAAGATGAGCAGTTCTTC,TRBJ2-1,TRBD1,TRBV7-8,once
CASSFSASGTNEQFF,TGCGCCAGCAGCTTCTCAGCCAGCGGGACGAATGAGCAGTTCTTC,TRBJ2-1,TRBD2,TRBV5-1,.
CASSLQGRGTEAFF,TGTGCCAGCAGCCTGCAGGGTAGGGGCACTGAAGCTTTCTTT,TRBJ1-1,.,TRBV6-6,.
CASRLAVKYNEQFF,TGTGCCAGCAGGTTAGCGGTAAAGTACAATGAGCAGTTCTTC,TRBJ2-1,.,TRBV2,.
CASSLGGVPEQFF,TGTGCCAGCAGTCTCGGGGGGGTACCTGAGCAGTTCTTC,TRBJ2-1,TRBD2,TRBV2,.
CASSDQRCPQHF,TGTGCCAGCAGTGACCAACGGTGCCCCCAGCATTTT,TRBJ1-5,.,TRBV6-4,.
CASSDSSSGGTAYEQYF,TGTGCCAGCAGTGACTCGAGTAGCGGGGGAACAGCCTACGAGCAGTACTTC,TRBJ2-7,TRBD2,TRBV6-4,.
CASSLGGGTGRSQYF,TGTGCCAGCAGTTTAGGCGGCGGGACCGGTAGATCGCAGTATTTT,TRBJ2-3,.,TRBV28,.
CASSGGQNNQPQHF,TGTGCCAGCAGTGGAGGACAGAACAATCAGCCCCAGCATTTT,TRBJ1-5,.,TRBV6-1,.
CSSSLGGGARNTIYF,TGTTCCAGCAGCTTAGGGGGGGGCGCCCGAAACACCATATATTTT,TRBJ1-3,.,TRBV7-9,.
CASSFETGGATEAFF,TGTGCCAGCAGCTTCGAAACAGGGGGCGCGACTGAAGCTTTCTTT,TRBJ1-1,TRBD1,TRBV11-3,.
CASSYSGSSYEQYF,TGTGCCAGCAGTTACTCTGGGAGCTCCTACGAGCAGTACTTC,TRBJ2-7,.,TRBV6-5,once
CAITGTGGIDTQYF,TGTGCCATCACCGGGACAGGGGGGATAGATACGCAGTATTTT,TRBJ2-3,TRBD1,TRBV10-3,.